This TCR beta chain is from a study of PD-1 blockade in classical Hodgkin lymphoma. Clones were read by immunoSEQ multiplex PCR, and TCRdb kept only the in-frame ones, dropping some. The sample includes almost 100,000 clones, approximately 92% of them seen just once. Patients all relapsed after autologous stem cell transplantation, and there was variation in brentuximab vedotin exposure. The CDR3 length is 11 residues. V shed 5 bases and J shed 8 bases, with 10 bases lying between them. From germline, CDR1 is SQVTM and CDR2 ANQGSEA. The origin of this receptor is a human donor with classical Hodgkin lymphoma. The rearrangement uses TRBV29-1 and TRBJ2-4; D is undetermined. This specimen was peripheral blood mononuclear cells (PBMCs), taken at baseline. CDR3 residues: CSVLDGDIQYF. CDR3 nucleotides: TGCAGCGTTCTTGATGGAGACATTCAGTACTTC. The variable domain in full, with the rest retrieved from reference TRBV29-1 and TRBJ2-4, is SAVISQKPSRDICQRGTSLTIQCQVDSQVTMMFWYRQQPGQSLTLIATANQGSEATYESGFVIDKFPISRPNLTFSTLTVSNMSPEDSSIYLCSVLDGDIQYFGAGTRLSVL.